A selection of T cell receptor beta chains follows, all from one sample in a study of identical twins. TCRdb fed the 5' RACE reads into MiXCR, producing one record per CDR3 protein. The table includes hundreds of thousands of distinct CDR3 sequences, 21% detected once. The same data also went into a second study, on T cells expressing NK-cell markers.

The material sequenced was PBMCs. The receptors here all came from a young woman in good health. Both conserved end residues are part of each CDR3.

CDR3: CASSKTGNNSPLHF
V: TRBV12-3/TRBV12-4

CDR3: CASSRGTGWTDTQYF
V: TRBV5-6

CDR3: CAIKLGLGDYEQYF
V: TRBV10-3

CDR3: CASSLQVGGTDTQYF
V: TRBV7-2

CDR3: CASQGASLAKNIQYF
V: TRBV6-1

CDR3: CSVGTSGGAGETQYF
V: TRBV29-1

CDR3: CASRGGQGYEQYF
V: TRBV7-9

CDR3: CASSFDIRGTGELFF
V: TRBV12-3/TRBV12-4

CDR3: CASSLDFGRQFF
V: TRBV12-3/TRBV12-4

CDR3: CASSLTGGLSVYEQYF
V: TRBV27

CDR3: CASSLELAGGQFF
V: TRBV11-2

CDR3: CSVASGSSGNEQFF
V: TRBV29-1

CDR3: CASSPRQGADTQYF
V: TRBV12-3/TRBV12-4

CDR3: CASSFGRQANQPQHF
V: TRBV5-5

CDR3: CATREGTYNEQFF
V: TRBV7-2

CDR3: CASSSRGWYEQYF
V: TRBV6-2/TRBV6-3

CDR3: CSTRTGAYNEQFF
V: TRBV29-1

CDR3: CASSYGRESDEQYF
V: TRBV6-2/TRBV6-3

CDR3: CASSPPGGSYEQFF
V: TRBV12-3/TRBV12-4

CDR3: CSANPSGRGETQYF
V: TRBV20-1

CDR3: CAWSRTRGRGSNQPQHF
V: TRBV30

CDR3: CASSLSGRLGYNEQFF
V: TRBV2

CDR3: CASSFSSATQYF
V: TRBV5-6

CDR3: CASRLQGTATEAFF
V: TRBV12-3/TRBV12-4

CDR3: CAISPGQGYEQYF
V: TRBV10-3

CDR3: CSASGNPAKQPQHF
V: TRBV20-1

CDR3: CASSYSNSWDSPLHF
V: TRBV6-5

CDR3: CASSFAGLDAEQYF
V: TRBV12-3/TRBV12-4

CDR3: CSVEGLAGVSRRTYEQYF
V: TRBV29-1

CDR3: CSARVRSEGNEQYF
V: TRBV20-1

CDR3: CASSLVKGVEAFF
V: TRBV3-1

CDR3: CAGKACPSMFWNQPQHF
V: TRBV5-3

CDR3: CASSQTTADTQYF
V: TRBV4-3

CDR3: CASSYSRLAQGDTQYF
V: TRBV6-5

CDR3: CASSLVTGLSSYNEQFF
V: TRBV11-2

CDR3: CSARYGKSSTDTQYF
V: TRBV20-1

CDR3: CSARGRGETQYF
V: TRBV20-1

CDR3: CASSVRQARGISGLGELFF
V: TRBV11-2

CDR3: CSVPPGPTLPAFF
V: TRBV29-1

CDR3: CATSRDSPGWAFF
V: TRBV15

CDR3: CASSPRDRFSGNTIYF
V: TRBV27

CDR3: CASSVTEQFF
V: TRBV12-3/TRBV12-4

CDR3: CASSQEGWTGFYGYTF
V: TRBV3-1

CDR3: CASSLDLGLDGPDTQYF
V: TRBV5-1

CDR3: CASSPLAGAFLEQYF
V: TRBV11-2

CDR3: CASSVGTGPYNSPLHF
V: TRBV9

CDR3: CASSLALIEQFF
V: TRBV12-3/TRBV12-4

CDR3: CASSLSGAWNIQYF
V: TRBV11-3

CDR3: CASSLGYTQYF
V: TRBV7-6

CDR3: CASSSTSTGRPYEQYF
V: TRBV5-6

CDR3: CSVEVRGPTGTEAFF
V: TRBV29-1

CDR3: CASSQGMAGGAWGEAFF
V: TRBV4-3

CDR3: CASSTTPTAISKKLFF
V: TRBV7-2

CDR3: CASKSPSNTNTEAFF
V: TRBV21-1

CDR3: CSVEGTTPYEQYF
V: TRBV29-1

CDR3: CASSFRRGDQPQHF
V: TRBV12-3/TRBV12-4

CDR3: CSVGRDSYEQYF
V: TRBV29-1